This T cell receptor beta chain was sequenced for a study of radiotherapy plus CTLA-4 blockade in lung cancer. In the study overall: Roughly 17% of enrolled patients responded objectively, and about 30% had disease control. Study-level results: Interferon-beta and early blood T cell clone dynamics reportedly predicted response best. Some TCR clones had been derived from tumors. These clones expanded in peripheral blood after radiotherapy plus ipilimumab.

The CDR3 is 17 amino acids. V lost 2 bases to trimming and J lost 4 bases, with 22 bases between them. The germline V gene encodes CDR1 SGHRS and CDR2 YFSETQ. On this clone itself: Its antigen is still unknown.

Using immunoSEQ multiplex PCR, the repertoire was profiled, and TCRdb retains in-frame clones only, with some absent. This table holds 80,000 or so clones, 78% found once. Patients in the study, people with chemo-refractory metastatic non-small-cell lung cancer, received focal radiation plus ipilimumab CTLA-4 blockade. The TCR comes from a human donor with non-small cell lung cancer whose response to radiotherapy plus ipilimumab could not be evaluated. Some clones in this sample may be carry-over from other donors' samples. Material: peripheral blood, obtained from a patient treated with radiotherapy plus ipilimumab. The rearrangement uses TRBV5-1 and TRBJ2-7, with D possibly being TRBD2 (6 bases). This chain's CDR3 is CASSLSQGTGVRYEQYF. CDR3 nucleotide sequence: TGCGCCAGCAGCTTATCGCAGGGTACGGGAGTTAGATACGAGCAGTACTTC.